The 5 T cell receptor beta chains given below trace back to one sample, sequenced in a study of response to subunit inactivated influenza vaccine. MiXCR was run by TCRdb on the RT-PCR reads, yielding one entry per CDR3 protein. The table lists hundreds of thousands of distinct CDR3 sequences, roughly 20% of them singletons. The sequencing used PBMCs from blood, collected 4 to 6 days after vaccination. The receptors derive from a man aged 45-65 years who received an inactivated influenza vaccine.

There are many counts of this clonotype. CDR3: CSGAGTGFREQFF. The CDR3 DNA follows: TGCAGCGGGGCCGGGACAGGGTTTCGTGAGCAGTTCTTC. The V gene is TRBV29-1, the J gene TRBJ2-1; 9 bases match TRBD1. With V trimmed by 7 bases and J by 9 bases, 10 bases remained unmatched. The germline V gene encodes CDR1 SQVTM and CDR2 ANQGSEA. This CDR3 has 13 amino acids.

This clonotype was counted many times. The chain joins TRBV6-2 or TRBV6-3 to TRBJ2-1, with TRBD2 matching over 7 bases. The CDR3 length is 15 residues. Germline lookup yields CDR1 MNHEY and CDR2 SVGEGT. Unmatched junction bases numbered 8, after V lost 5 bases and J lost 4 bases. The CDR3 region has the DNA TGTGCCAGCAGTCCAGGACTAGAATTTTACAATGAGCAGTTCTTC. Its protein is CASSPGLEFYNEQFF.

The sample holds a few counts of this clonotype. The J gene is TRBJ1-2, the V gene TRBV11-3; TRBD1 agrees at 10 bases. Germline assignment: CDR1 SGHNT and CDR2 YENEEA. This CDR3 comprises 16 residues. Germline trimming cut 3 bases from V and 7 bases from J; bases unmatched to any gene: 11. CDR3 coding DNA: TGTGCCAGCAGCTTGGAAGGGACAGGGGAGTGTGCTGGCTACACCTTC. Translation gives CASSLEGTGECAGYTF.

The V gene is TRBV18, the J gene TRBJ2-1; 7 positions match TRBD2. Losses at the gene ends were 1 base for V and 3 bases for J; bases not matched to a gene: 6. Germline V gives CDR1 KGHSH, CDR2 LQKENI. The CDR3 has 16 residues. The DNA for the CDR3 is TGTGCCAGCTCACCACGGGCGGGAGTGGGCTACAATGAGCAGTTCTTC. Amino acids: CASSPRAGVGYNEQFF.

This clonotype was picked up many times. The chain couples TRBV20-1 to TRBJ2-1; TRBD1 is a possible D gene (6 bases). Trimming removed 2 bases from V and 0 bases from J, with 8 bases in between. Germline V gene sequence: CDR1 DFQATT, CDR2 SNEGSKA (reference sequence). This CDR3 region has 14 residues. CDR3 nucleotides: TGCAGTGCTAGACAGGGGAGCTCCTACAATGAGCAGTTCTTC. Its protein product is CSARQGSSYNEQFF.